This T cell receptor (beta chain) was profiled in a study of cytomegalovirus exposure and HLA in healthy donors. Findings and limits, study-wide: One later analysis reportedly identified an Asian-associated ancestry cluster that showed fewer N-insertions than the approximately 700-donor mean.

The CDR3 is made up of 17 amino acids. The V gene's germline CDR1 is MGHRA and CDR2 YSYEKL. The V and J ends lost 1 base and 5 bases, in that order; junction bases with no gene match: 12. On this clone: Antigen: not known.

The PCR was carried out with 60 Vbeta primers and 13 Jbeta primers. Data came from immunoSEQ multiplex PCR; TCRdb stores just in-frame clones and leaves some out. Here the sample spans more than 85,000 clones, 60% to 80% being singletons. This chain uses TRBV4-1 with TRBJ2-5, with 8 nucleotides matching TRBD1. This TCR came from a middle-aged woman in good health and CMV-seropositive. Sequencing was done on a sample of PBMCs. CDR3 nucleotide sequence: TGCGCCAGCAGCCAAGGGGGGCGGACAGGGTCACGCGAGACCCAGTACTTC. As protein: CASSQGGRTGSRETQYF.